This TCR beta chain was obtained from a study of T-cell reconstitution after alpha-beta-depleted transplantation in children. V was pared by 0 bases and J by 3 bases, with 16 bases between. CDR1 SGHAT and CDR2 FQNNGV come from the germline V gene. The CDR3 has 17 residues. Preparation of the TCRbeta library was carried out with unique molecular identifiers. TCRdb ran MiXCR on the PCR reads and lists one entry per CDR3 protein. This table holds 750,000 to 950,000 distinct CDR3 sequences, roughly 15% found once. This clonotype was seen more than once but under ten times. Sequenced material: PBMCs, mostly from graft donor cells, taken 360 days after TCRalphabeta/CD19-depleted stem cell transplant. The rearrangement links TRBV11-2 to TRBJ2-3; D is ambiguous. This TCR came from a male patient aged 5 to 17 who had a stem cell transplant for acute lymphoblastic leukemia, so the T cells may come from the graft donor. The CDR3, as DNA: TGTGCCAGCAGCTTAGAGCCCCTTTTAATGGGGACAGATACGCAGTATTTT. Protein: CASSLEPLLMGTDTQYF.